The clone carrying this T cell receptor beta chain came up once. The length of the CDR3 is 18 residues. Germline V gene lookup returns CDR1 SGHNT and CDR2 YYREEE (reference sequence). J lost 0 bases, V lost 0 bases, and 5 bases had no gene match. This record belongs to a study of blood T cell repertoires in COVID-19. At the level of the study: The samples span acute and convalescent COVID-19 from the United States, Italy and Spain. PBMCs, B-cell-depleted T cells, or T cells were the source of the cDNA or gDNA that made up the material.

As handled by the study authors: Reference gene primer amplification in the assay estimated nucleated cell counts. The repertoire was sequenced with immunoSEQ multiplex PCR; TCRdb's copy has only in-frame clones and lacks some. The V and J calls and clone size were taken over from that table, and D and trimming were inferred from the DNA. The sample shows about 140,000 clones, approximately 84% of them seen only once. Sample: peripheral blood. The source is a human donor in a cohort sampled during active COVID-19. The rearrangement uses TRBV5-4 and TRBJ2-1; 11 bases align to TRBD2. The CDR3 nucleotides are TGTGCCAGCAGCTTGGGTGCTAGCGGGGGGAGCTCCTACAATGAGCAGTTCTTC. Translation: CASSLGASGGSSYNEQFF. Looking up the rest from reference TRBV5-4 and TRBJ2-1 gives the full variable domain: ETGVTQSPTHLIKTRGQQVTLRCSSQSGHNTVSWYQQALGQGPQFIFQYYREEENGRGNFPPRFSGLQFPNYSSELNVNALELDDSALYLCASSLGASGGSSYNEQFFGPGTRLTVL.